One TCR beta chain is described in this entry. With random hexamers, reverse transcription was performed on about 0.5 to 1 ug of RNA. TCRdb itself ran the immunoSEQ multiplex PCR reads through MiXCR, one entry per CDR3 protein. The sample has approximately 280,000 distinct CDR3 sequences, 80% to 90% seen once. These data originate in a study of CD8 T cells in Susac syndrome. Purification of the CD8+ and CD4+ T cells relied on negative isolation, and TEMRA cells underwent FACS enrichment. Sequenced material: CD8+ T cells from PBMCs. The TCR was taken from a human donor with multiple sclerosis.

The CDR3 sequence: CASSLEDGRVGELFF. The CDR3 coding sequence is TGCGCCAGCAGCCTTGAGGATGGGCGGGTCGGGGAGCTGTTTTTT. The chain has TRBV4-1 and TRBJ2-2; a possible D gene is TRBD2 (5 bases). CDR1 is MGHRA and CDR2 is YSYEKL in the germline V gene. CDR3 size: 15 residues. V was trimmed by 4 bases and J by 7 bases, leaving 16 bases between them.